This is a list of T cell receptor gamma chains from one sample in a study of Vδ1+ human thymocytes. TCRdb re-called the multiplex PCR reads through CATT. The sample includes approximately 8,500 gamma-chain clones, approximately 51% of them seen just once. Sequencing was carried out using Vdelta1+ gamma-delta thymocytes from the thymus. The receptors originated from a girl less than two years old who had congenital heart surgery. Each CDR3 is given with its conserved first and last residue. Fields, in order: clone size, V gene, J gene, CDR3 DNA, CDR3 protein. Some rows have no size entry. The others give once, few or many, or a class for an expanded clone.

>few|TRGV3|TRGJ1/TRGJ2
TGTGCCACCCGGGACCGAGCCGGAGATTATTATAAGAAACTCTTT
CATRDRAGDYYKKLF
>few|TRGV2|TRGJ1/TRGJ2
TGTGCCACCTGGGACGGGGAGTGGTCCAACCATTATTATAAGAAACTCTTT
CATWDGEWSNHYYKKLF
>-|TRGV4|TRGJ1/TRGJ2
TGTGCCACCTGGGATGGGCCGGGATATAAGAAACTCTTT
CATWDGPGYKKLF
>-|TRGV2|TRGJ1/TRGJ2
TGTGCCACCTGGGACGGTCCCCCCACCGGCCCTTATAAGAAACTCTTT
CATWDGPPTGPYKKLF
>few|TRGV9|TRGJ1/TRGJ2
TGTGCCTTGTGGGAGCGTAGAAAGAATAAGAAACTCTTT
CALWERRKNKKLF
>-|TRGV2|TRGJ1/TRGJ2
TGTGCCACCTGGGACAGATATTATTATAAGAAACTCTTT
CATWDRYYYKKLF
>-|TRGV8|TRGJ1/TRGJ2
TGTGCCACCTGGGATAGGCCCTCATATTATAAGAAACTCTTT
CATWDRPSYYKKLF
>few|TRGV2|TRGJ1/TRGJ2
TGTGCCCCCTGGGACGGCCTCAAGAAACTCTTT
CAPWDGLKKLF
>-|TRGV3|TRGJ1/TRGJ2
TGTGCCACCTGGGTATATTATAAGAAACTCTTT
CATWVYYKKLF
>-|TRGV8|TRGJ1/TRGJ2
TGTGCCACCTGGGATAGTCCCCATTATTATAAGAAACTCTTT
CATWDSPHYYKKLF
>few|TRGV9|TRGJ1/TRGJ2
TGTGCCTTGTGGGAGGTCGAGGGGACGAAACTCTTT
CALWEVEGTKLF
>few|TRGV9|TRGJP2
TGTGCCTTGTGGGAGGTGAGTAGTGATTGGATCAAGACGTTT
CALWEVSSDWIKTF
>-|TRGV2|TRGJ1/TRGJ2
TGTGCCACCTGGGACGGGCCCAGTTATAAGAAACTCTTT
CATWDGPSYKKLF
>few|TRGV3|TRGJ1/TRGJ2
TGTGCCACCTGGGACAGGCAGTGGGAGAAACTCTTT
CATWDRQWEKLF
>few|TRGV4|TRGJ1/TRGJ2
TGTGCCACCTGGGACCTATATAAGAAACTCTTT
CATWDLYKKLF
>-|TRGV4|TRGJ1/TRGJ2
TGTGCCACCTGGGATGAGGACGAGAAACTCTTT
CATWDEDEKLF
>few|TRGV3|TRGJ1/TRGJ2
TGTGCCACCTGGGGGATCAAAGAGCATTATAAGAAACTCTTT
CATWGIKEHYKKLF
>few|TRGV5|TRGJ1/TRGJ2
TGTGCCACCTGGGACAGGCCACGGAATTATTATAAGAAACTCTTT
CATWDRPRNYYKKLF
>few|TRGV9|TRGJP2
TGTGCCTTGTGGGAGGTTGATTGGATCAAGACGTTT
CALWEVDWIKTF
>few|TRGV2|TRGJ1/TRGJ2
TGTGCCACCTGGGACGCCCACTCGAATTATTATAAGAAACTCTTT
CATWDAHSNYYKKLF
>-|TRGV9|TRGJ1/TRGJ2
TGTGCCTTGTGGCGACTTGATAAGAAACTCTTT
CALWRLDKKLF
>few|TRGV8|TRGJ1/TRGJ2
TGTGCCACCTGGGATAAGTCGCCGAATTATTATAAGAAACTCTTT
CATWDKSPNYYKKLF
>medium-sized|TRGV3|TRGJ1/TRGJ2
TGTGCCACCTGGGACAGGCGGGATTATAAGAAACTCTTT
CATWDRRDYKKLF
>-|TRGV2|TRGJ1/TRGJ2
TGTGCCACCTGGGACGGTGTGTATTATAAGAAGCTCTTT
CATWDGVYYKKLF
>-|TRGV9|TRGJP2
TGTGCCTTGTGGGAGGTTAGTGATTGGATCAAGACGTTT
CALWEVSDWIKTF
>few|TRGV8|TRGJ1/TRGJ2
TGTGCCACCCCAGAGAAGAAACTCTTT
CATPEKKLF
>-|TRGV2|TRGJ1/TRGJ2
TGTGCCACCTGGGACGACCACCTTTATTATAAGAAACTCTTT
CATWDDHLYYKKLF
>few|TRGV9|TRGJ1/TRGJ2
TGTGCCTTGTGGGAGGTGCAGGAGAAACTCTTT
CALWEVQEKLF
>-|TRGV9|TRGJ1/TRGJ2
TGTGCCTTGTGGGAGGTTGATTATAAGAAACTCTTT
CALWEVDYKKLF
>few|TRGV2|TRGJ1/TRGJ2
TGTGCCACCTGGGACGGGCCCCTCTTT
CATWDGPLF
>few|TRGV2|TRGJ1/TRGJ2
TGTGCCACCTGGGAAGTGGATTATAAGAAACTCTTT
CATWEVDYKKLF
>few|TRGV2|TRGJ1/TRGJ2
TGTGCCACCTGGGACGGGCGTGGCTATTATAAGAAACTCTTT
CATWDGRGYYKKLF
>-|TRGV9|TRGJ1/TRGJ2
TGTGCCTTGTGGGATGTGCTAAAGTCTAAGAAACTCTTT
CALWDVLKSKKLF
>-|TRGV2|TRGJ1/TRGJ2
TGTGCCACCTGGGACAGATGGGGTTATAAGAAACTCTTT
CATWDRWGYKKLF
>few|TRGV8|TRGJ1/TRGJ2
TGTGCCACCTGGGATAGACGGGATTATAAGAAACTCTTT
CATWDRRDYKKLF
>few|TRGV4|TRGJ1/TRGJ2
TGTGCCACCTGGGATGGGCCCGGGAATTATTATAAGAAACTCTTT
CATWDGPGNYYKKLF
>few|TRGV2|TRGJP2
TGTGCCACCTGGGACGGGCACGGTGATTGGATCAAGACGTTT
CATWDGHGDWIKTF
>few|TRGV4|TRGJ1/TRGJ2
TGTGCCACCTGGGATGGGCCGTGTTATAAGAAACTCTTT
CATWDGPCYKKLF
>-|TRGV3|TRGJ1/TRGJ2
TGTGCCACCTGGGTCGGAGAAGAGAAACTCTTT
CATWVGEEKLF
>-|TRGV8|TRGJ1/TRGJ2
TGTGCCACCTGGGACGAGAATTATTATAAGAAACTCTTT
CATWDENYYKKLF
>few|TRGV3|TRGJ1/TRGJ2
TGTGCCACCTGGGACCAACGGAATTATTATAAGAAACTCTTT
CATWDQRNYYKKLF
>few|TRGV2|TRGJ1/TRGJ2
TGTGCCACCTGGGACGGGCGAAAGAAACTCTTT
CATWDGRKKLF
>few|TRGV3|TRGJ1/TRGJ2
TGTGCCACCTGGGACAGGCCTACCCCCCAGAAACTCTTT
CATWDRPTPQKLF
>few|TRGV4|TRGJP1
TGTGCCACCTGGGATGGAGCAGGTTGGTTCAAGATATTT
CATWDGAGWFKIF
>few|TRGV8|TRGJ1/TRGJ2
TGTGCCACCTGGGATCTGGGGAAACTCTTT
CATWDLGKLF
>few|TRGV8|TRGJP2
TGTGCCACCTGGGAACCTAGTAGTGATTGGATCAAGACGTTT
CATWEPSSDWIKTF
>-|TRGV4|TRGJP2
TGTGCCACCTGGGATGGTAGTGATTGGATCAAGACGTTT
CATWDGSDWIKTF
>-|TRGV4|TRGJ1/TRGJ2
TGTGCCACCTGGGATGCTAAGTATTATAAGAAACTCTTT
CATWDAKYYKKLF
>-|TRGV9|TRGJ1/TRGJ2
TGTGCCTTGTGGGACTCGAATAAGAAACTCTTT
CALWDSNKKLF
>-|TRGV3|TRGJ1/TRGJ2
TGTGCCACCTGGACCAATTATAAGAAACTCTTT
CATWTNYKKLF
>few|TRGV9|TRGJ1/TRGJ2
TGTGCCTTGTGGGAGGTGCTCAAGAAACTCTTT
CALWEVLKKLF
>few|TRGV3|TRGJ1/TRGJ2
TGTGCCACCTGGGCCTGTTATTATAAGAAACTCTTT
CATWACYYKKLF